This passage covers 29 T cell receptor beta chains from one sample sequenced in a study of Ad26.COV2.S vaccination and SARS-CoV-2 variants. Method: immunoSEQ multiplex PCR; TCRdb's copy keeps in-frame clones and lacks some. The profile shows some 290,000 clones, around 84% of them singletons. Documented treatment: over 15 received Ad26.COV2.S at low or high dose, single or two shots; 5 received placebo; per-sample allocation not given. Vaccine and placebo recipients were sampled on day 63 after the first injection. Source: peripheral blood, taken in a trial of Ad26.COV2.S vaccine versus placebo. Every receptor here comes from a person aged 18-60 years who received the Ad26.COV2.S COVID-19 vaccine or a placebo.

J is TRBJ1-4 and V is TRBV6-5; a possible D gene is TRBD1 (5 bases). Germline loops: CDR1 MNHEY, CDR2 SVGAGI. The CDR3 length is 13 residues. The V end was cut by 8 bases, the J end by 3 bases, with 10 bases between. The CDR3 sequence is CASQGTANEKLFF. CDR3 sequence (DNA): TGTGCCAGCCAGGGTACGGCTAATGAAAAACTGTTTTTT.

The rearrangement joins TRBV5-4 to TRBJ2-5; tentatively, D is TRBD2 (5 bases). CDR1 is SGHNT, CDR2 YYREEE, per germline (reference sequence). V was pared by 0 bases and J by 7 bases, with 19 bases between. This CDR3 region has 16 residues. The chain's CDR3 is CASSLVGSGRPGTQYF. The CDR3 DNA follows: TGTGCCAGCAGCTTGGTGGGGAGCGGCCGACCTGGGACCCAGTACTTC.

Of note for this clone: The junction and the germline gene differ at one end; a read error may be behind it. The chain combines TRBV7-7 with TRBJ1-1; TRBD1 aligns across 7 bases. Germline CDR1 SSHAT, CDR2 FNYEAQ (reference sequence). The CDR3 totals 16 residues. Here the CDR3 DNA reads TGTGCTAGCAGCTTAGTTCGTACCGACAGGGCTAATGAAGCTTTCTTT. It encodes CASSLVRTDRANEAFF.

A single count supports this clone. CDR3 nucleotides: TGTGCCAGTTTCGGGGGGGTGAACAATGAGCAGTTCTTC. Protein product: CASFGGVNNEQFF. This chain links TRBV19 with TRBJ2-1, with TRBD2 matching 8 bases. Germline V CDR1 and CDR2: LNHDA, SQIVND (reference sequence). This CDR3 has 13 residues. The ends lost 8 bases at V and 5 bases at J; junction bases unmatched: 5.

The chain joins TRBV30 to TRBJ1-3; 8 bases line up with TRBD1. The germline gives CDR1 GTSNPN, CDR2 SVGIG (reference sequence). The V segment lost 1 base and the J segment 5 bases; nucleotides outside the gene matches: 7. CDR3 length: 15 amino acids. CDR3 bases: TGTGCCTGGAGTGCCCCCGGGACAGGACGAAACACCATATATTTT. Protein: CAWSAPGTGRNTIYF.

This clone was counted a single time. This chain connects TRBV30 to TRBJ2-5; the D is unclear. The V gene lost 5 bases and the J gene lost 7 bases, with 11 bases spanning the gap. Germline CDR1 is GTSNPN and CDR2 is SVGIG (reference sequence). The CDR3 runs to 11 residues. This chain's CDR3 is CAWGNSLTQYF. For the CDR3, the DNA is TGTGCCTGGGGGAACTCTTTGACCCAGTACTTC.

The rearrangement links TRBV9 to TRBJ1-1; D ambiguous. Germline assignment: CDR1 SGDLS and CDR2 YYNGEE. This CDR3 region has 15 residues. Trimming cost V 2 bases and J 4 bases, with 15 bases left between them. CDR3 residues: CASSVRPDGVTEAFF. CDR3 DNA sequence: TGTGCCAGCAGCGTCCGCCCAGACGGAGTCACTGAAGCTTTCTTT. The full variable domain, completed using reference TRBV9 and TRBJ1-1, is DSGVTQTPKHLITATGQRVTLRCSPRSGDLSVYWYQQSLDQGLQFLIQYYNGEERAKGNILERFSAQQFPDLHSELNLSSLELGDSALYFCASSVRPDGVTEAFFGQGTRLTVV.

The gene calls are TRBV30 and TRBJ1-2; D not certain. The CDR3 is made up of 14 amino acids. Germline CDR1 is GTSNPN and CDR2 is SVGIG (reference sequence). V lost 0 bases and J 0 bases, leaving 8 bases between the germline ends. In DNA, the CDR3 is TGTGCCTGGAGTGTGGGCAGATCTAACTATGGCTACACCTTC. Translating gives CAWSVGRSNYGYTF.

The chain links TRBV25-1 to TRBJ2-2; 10 positions match TRBD1. Germline V gene lookup returns CDR1 MGHDK and CDR2 SYGVNS. The CDR3 consists of 15 residues. The V and J ends lost 5 bases and 7 bases, in that order; junction bases with no gene match: 7. CDR3 sequence reads: CASSPGTGVYGELFF. The CDR3 DNA sequence: TGTGCCAGCAGTCCCGGGACAGGGGTGTACGGGGAGCTGTTTTTT. Looking up the rest from reference TRBV25-1 and TRBJ2-2 gives the full variable domain: EADIYQTPRYLVIGTGKKITLECSQTMGHDKMYWYQQDPGMELHLIHYSYGVNSTEKGDLSSESTVSRIRTEHFPLTLESARPSHTSQYLCASSPGTGVYGELFFGEGSRLTVL.

CDR3: CASSLGGDNSPLHF. CDR3 DNA: TGCGCCAGCAGCTTGGGAGGGGATAATTCACCCCTCCACTTT. The V and J genes are TRBV5-1 and TRBJ1-6, with D tentatively TRBD1 (5 bases). This CDR3 region has 14 residues. Trimming removed 0 bases from V and 5 bases from J, with 6 bases in between. CDR1 SGHRS and CDR2 YFSETQ come from the germline V gene.

The gene calls are TRBV9 and TRBJ1-3; possible D gene TRBD1, 6 bases. The CDR3 has 17 residues. CDR1 and CDR2 from the germline V gene are SGDLS and YYNGEE. V was shortened by 0 bases and J by 1 base, with 14 bases between the two germline ends. The CDR3 sequence is CASSVEAGVWSGNTIYF. DNA for the CDR3: TGTGCCAGCAGCGTAGAGGCAGGGGTATGGTCTGGAAACACCATATATTTT. Full variable domain (outside the CDR3, taken from reference TRBV9 and TRBJ1-3): DSGVTQTPKHLITATGQRVTLRCSPRSGDLSVYWYQQSLDQGLQFLIQYYNGEERAKGNILERFSAQQFPDLHSELNLSSLELGDSALYFCASSVEAGVWSGNTIYFGEGSWLTVV.

A few counts support this clone. This chain joins TRBV18 and TRBJ1-4; TRBD1 aligns across 7 bases. This CDR3 contains 16 residues. V gave up 3 bases and J gave up 7 bases; unmatched junction bases: 11. Germline CDR1 reads KGHSH; CDR2 reads LQKENI. For the CDR3, the DNA is TGTGCCAGCTCACCCCAACAGGGGAGTGGAACTGAAAAACTGTTTTTT. Its translation is CASSPQQGSGTEKLFF.

The chain is built from TRBV19 and TRBJ2-5; D unclear. Germline CDR1 reads LNHDA; CDR2 reads SQIVND (reference sequence). The CDR3 contains 14 residues. V shed 2 bases and J shed 1 base, with 8 bases lying between them. CDR3 region: CASSIRRGQETQYF. CDR3 bases: TGTGCCAGTAGTATACGTAGAGGCCAAGAGACCCAGTACTTC.

This clone was seen more than once but under ten times. The junction does not match germline at one end; this may be a read error. The V call is TRBV20-1, the J call TRBJ1-2; TRBD1 is a possible D gene (5 bases). Germline CDR1 reads DFQATT; CDR2 reads SNEGSKA (reference sequence). The CDR3 is 10 amino acids. The CDR3 here is CSAGSGWVAF. The CDR3 region has the DNA TGCAGTGCTGGGTCAGGGTGGGTGGCCTTC.

J is TRBJ2-2 and V is TRBV19, with D possibly matching TRBD2 (6 bases). Germline CDR1 reads LNHDA; CDR2 reads SQIVND (reference sequence). V dropped 3 bases and J dropped 6 bases, with 14 bases sitting between them. The CDR3 is 15 residues long. The CDR3 sequence is CASSIMQGGSGELFF. The CDR3, as DNA: TGTGCCAGTAGTATCATGCAGGGAGGATCCGGGGAGCTGTTTTTT.

The V call is TRBV10-3, the J call TRBJ1-5; D remains unclear. There are 15 residues in the CDR3. From germline, CDR1 is ENHRY and CDR2 SYGVKD. V lost 4 bases to trimming and J lost 8 bases, with 18 bases between them. DNA for the CDR3: TGTGCCATCAGTGGCTCGGACGGACGGGGAGAGCCCCAGCATTTT. Its translation is CAISGSDGRGEPQHF.

This chain uses TRBV27 with TRBJ1-5, with TRBD1 identical over 8 bases. The CDR3 has 15 residues. Germline CDR1 and CDR2: MNHEY and SMNVEV (reference sequence). Trimming took 2 bases from V and 3 from J; bases not matched to a gene: 3. The CDR3 loop reads CASSLARGPNQPQHF. CDR3 bases: TGTGCCAGCAGTTTAGCCAGGGGGCCCAATCAGCCCCAGCATTTT.

The chain employs TRBV6-5 and TRBJ1-4; D gene uncertain. V shed 0 bases and J shed 4 bases, with 12 bases lying between them. The CDR3 sequence is 16 residues long. Germline lookup yields CDR1 MNHEY and CDR2 SVGAGI. The DNA for the CDR3 is TGTGCCAGCAGTTACTCTTCGAAAGGATATAATGAAAAACTGTTTTTT. It is translated as CASSYSSKGYNEKLFF.

CDR3 nucleotides: TGTGCCAGCAGTTACGGAGGGCTTAGTGGCTACACCTTC. As protein: CASSYGGLSGYTF. This rearrangement joins TRBV6-2 or TRBV6-3 to TRBJ1-2; D is ambiguous. The CDR3 length is 13 residues. V lost 2 bases, J lost 7 bases, and 11 bases lay in between. Germline V gene data show CDR1 as MNHEY and CDR2 as SVGEGT.

In nucleotides, the CDR3 is TGCAGCGTCCGCTCCCAGGGAACAAGGCAGCTGTTTTTT. As protein: CSVRSQGTRQLFF. The chain links TRBV29-1 to TRBJ2-2; tentative D call: TRBD1 (5 bases). Germline V gene sequence: CDR1 SQVTM, CDR2 ANQGSEA. The CDR3 length is 13 residues. V lost 6 bases, J lost 12 bases, and 20 bases lay in between.

Only one count was recorded for this clone. The chain has TRBV28 and TRBJ2-6, with 7 bases aligning to TRBD2. CDR1 and CDR2 (germline): MDHEN, SYDVKM. This CDR3 region has 14 residues. V shed 7 bases and J 2 bases; nucleotides not matched to a gene: 2. The CDR3 DNA sequence: TGTGCCAGCACCAGCGGGGCTGGGGCCAACGTCCTGACTTTC. It yields the protein CASTSGAGANVLTF.

The J gene is TRBJ2-5, the V gene TRBV7-8, with D perhaps matching TRBD1 (6 bases). The germline V and J ends were trimmed by 1 base and 3 bases, with 6 bases remaining between them. The CDR3 has 13 amino acids. The germline gives CDR1 SGHVS, CDR2 FQNEAQ. Here the CDR3 reads CASSLDREETQYF. Written as DNA, the CDR3 is TGTGCCAGCAGCTTAGACAGGGAAGAGACCCAGTACTTC. Complete variable domain (other parts from reference TRBV7-8 and TRBJ2-5): GAGVSQSPRYKVAKRGQDVALRCDPISGHVSLFWYQQALGQGPEFLTYFQNEAQLDKSGLPSDRFFAERPEGSVSTLKIQRTQQEDSAVYLCASSLDREETQYFGPGTRLLVL.

A single count supports this clone. This chain connects TRBV11-2 to TRBJ1-4, with D unresolved. With 7 bases removed from V and 3 bases from J, the gap between germline ends came to 15 bases. The CDR3 runs 15 residues. Germline V gene data show CDR1 as SGHAT and CDR2 as FQNNGV. Written as DNA, the CDR3 is TGTGCCAGCAACTATCAGACCAACTCTAATGAAAAACTGTTTTTT. Translation gives CASNYQTNSNEKLFF.

This chain uses TRBV18 with TRBJ2-1, with D perhaps given as TRBD1 or TRBD2 (5 bases each). Germline V gene data show CDR1 as KGHSH and CDR2 as LQKENI. The CDR3 spans 15 residues. V was trimmed by 4 bases and J by 3 bases, leaving 13 bases between them. Written as DNA, the CDR3 is TGTGCCAGCTCACAATTGGGACCCGACTACAATGAGCAGTTCTTC. This sequence encodes CASSQLGPDYNEQFF.

V is TRBV5-4 and J is TRBJ1-2, with D unresolved. CDR3 size: 14 residues. V lost 0 bases, J lost 3 bases, and 9 bases lay in between. Germline values: CDR1 SGHNT, CDR2 YYREEE (reference sequence). The DNA of the CDR3 is TGTGCCAGCAGCTTGGCCTTGGAATACTATGGCTACACCTTC. Translated: CASSLALEYYGYTF.

The rearrangement joins TRBV5-4 to TRBJ1-2; a possible D gene is TRBD1 (6 bases). Between the trimmed V and J ends, which lost 4 bases and 4 bases, there was a span of 14 bases. This CDR3 contains 14 residues. Per germline, CDR1 SGHNT and CDR2 YYREEE (reference sequence). The CDR3 spells CASSPGTGIYGYTF. DNA for the CDR3: TGTGCCAGCAGCCCAGGCACAGGGATCTATGGCTACACCTTC.

In this sample, this clone turned up once. CDR3 protein: CSAHVARGVQGTEAFF. The CDR3 DNA follows: TGCAGCGCCCATGTGGCCAGGGGTGTTCAGGGCACTGAAGCTTTCTTT. The chain carries TRBV29-1 and TRBJ1-1, with D possibly matching TRBD1 (6 bases). Germline loops: CDR1 SQVTM, CDR2 ANQGSEA. This CDR3 comprises 16 residues. V was shortened by 7 bases and J by 4 bases, with 25 bases between the two germline ends.

The chain's CDR3 is CSASGDRAINGQPQHF. For the CDR3, the DNA is TGCAGTGCTAGTGGGGACAGGGCTATTAATGGTCAGCCCCAGCATTTT. The rearrangement uses TRBV20-1 and TRBJ1-5, with 9 bases fitting TRBD1. The V segment lost 3 bases and the J segment 6 bases; nucleotides outside the gene matches: 12. The CDR3 extends over 16 amino acids. The germline gives CDR1 DFQATT, CDR2 SNEGSKA (reference sequence).

The chain joins TRBV4-3 to TRBJ2-7; TRBD2 matches 8 bases. The V and J ends lost 0 bases and 4 bases, in that order; junction bases with no gene match: 5. CDR3 length equals 15 residues. Germline V gene lookup returns CDR1 LGHNA and CDR2 YSLEER. The DNA of the CDR3 is TGCGCCAGCAGCCAAGATCGGGGGGGGCTTTACGAGCAGTACTTC. This gives the protein CASSQDRGGLYEQYF.